The 20 T cell receptor beta chains below come from one sample, sequenced in a study of cytomegalovirus exposure and HLA in healthy donors. PCR used 60 Vbeta primers and 13 Jbeta primers. Some clones are missing from TCRdb's copy, which holds only in-frame ones; the method was immunoSEQ multiplex PCR. The sample yields fewer than 110,000 clones, more than 80% seen once. The sequenced sample consisted of PBMCs. The source of these receptors is a man in his thirties or forties in good health and CMV-seronegative.

V is TRBV10-3 and J is TRBJ2-5; 7 nucleotides agree with TRBD2. The V segment lost 0 bases and the J segment 5 bases; nucleotides outside the gene matches: 15. Germline V gene data show CDR1 as ENHRY and CDR2 as SYGVKD. CDR3 length equals 18 residues. Written as DNA, the CDR3 is TGTGCCATCAGTGAGTCGGGTCCGGGGGGAGGACGTTCGGAGACCCAGTACTTC. Its translation is CAISESGPGGGRSETQYF.

This clone was seen a single time. The chain links TRBV11-2 to TRBJ2-7; D gene unclear. V was clipped by 5 bases and J by 3 bases, with 14 bases between them. Germline values: CDR1 SGHAT, CDR2 FQNNGV. CDR3 length: 14 residues. As DNA, the CDR3 is TGTGCCAGCAGCGCCGACTGGATATTCTACGAGCAGTACTTC. It is translated as CASSADWIFYEQYF.

This chain connects TRBV11-1 to TRBJ1-1; no clear D. The CDR3 covers 11 residues. V lost 6 bases and J 4 bases, leaving 6 bases between the germline ends. Germline V lookup: CDR1 SGHAT, CDR2 FQDESV (reference sequence). In nucleotides, the CDR3 is TGTGCCAGCAGTTATAGCACTGAAGCTTTCTTT. It yields the protein CASSYSTEAFF.

The V gene is TRBV6-1, the J gene TRBJ1-3; possibly TRBD1 for D (5 bases). The CDR3 is made up of 16 amino acids. V was clipped by 1 base and J by 0 bases, with 10 bases between them. The V gene's germline CDR1 is MNHNS and CDR2 SASEGT. The CDR3 loop is CASSEEGEDSGNTIYF. The CDR3 coding sequence is TGTGCCAGCAGTGAAGAAGGGGAGGACTCTGGAAACACCATATATTTT.

V gene TRBV5-4 combines with J gene TRBJ2-1; D might be TRBD2 (5 bases). Germline V gene lookup returns CDR1 SGHNT and CDR2 YYREEE (reference sequence). Trimming shortened V by 9 bases and J by 5 bases, and 18 bases separated the two germline ends. The CDR3 is made up of 14 amino acids. CDR3 bases: TGTGCCACGGCCCGGACTGCACAAGACAATGAGCAGTTCTTC. Translating gives CATARTAQDNEQFF. The full variable domain, its missing parts supplied by reference TRBV5-4 and TRBJ2-1, is ETGVTQSPTHLIKTRGQQVTLRCSSQSGHNTVSWYQQALGQGPQFIFQYYREEENGRGNFPPRFSGLQFPNYSSELNVNALELDDSALYLCATARTAQDNEQFFGPGTRLTVL.

The chain employs TRBV5-6 and TRBJ2-1; possibly TRBD2 for D (5 bases). V shed 4 bases and J shed 10 bases, with 9 bases lying between them. Germline V gene data show CDR1 as SGHDT and CDR2 as YYEEEE. The CDR3 sequence is 11 residues long. For the CDR3, the DNA is TGTGCCAGCAGCACCGGGATGGAGCAGTTCTTC. Its translation is CASSTGMEQFF.

This clone was seen a single time. The V call is TRBV28, the J call TRBJ1-2; 8 bases match TRBD1. Germline CDR1 and CDR2: MDHEN and SYDVKM. Trimming at V came to 2 bases and at J to 4 bases, leaving 0 bases not matched to a gene. This CDR3 region has 13 residues. This CDR3 is CASSLDRGYGYTF. CDR3 in DNA: TGTGCCAGCAGTTTAGACAGGGGCTATGGCTACACCTTC.

The V call is TRBV6-1, the J call TRBJ1-3; D may be TRBD1 (6 bases). The CDR3 consists of 16 residues. CDR1 is MNHNS and CDR2 is SASEGT in the germline V gene. V lost 1 base and J lost 1, with 11 bases in between. The CDR3 nucleotides are TGTGCCAGCAGTGAAGGGGGGCCCATTTCTGGAAACACCATATATTTT. As protein: CASSEGGPISGNTIYF.

This clone was found once. The chain is built from TRBV4-1 and TRBJ2-5, with D possibly matching TRBD2 (5 bases). Trimming pared 4 bases from V and 4 bases from J, leaving 13 bases between. The CDR3 extends over 14 amino acids. Germline V gene data show CDR1 as MGHRA and CDR2 as YSYEKL. This CDR3 reads CASSREPGRETQYF. The CDR3, as DNA: TGCGCCAGCAGCCGGGAACCGGGAAGAGAGACCCAGTACTTC.

Only a few counts were recorded for this clone. The V gene is TRBV6-6, the J gene TRBJ1-1; 8 nucleotides agree with TRBD1. The V segment lost 6 bases and the J segment 11 bases; nucleotides outside the gene matches: 14. CDR3 size: 14 residues. CDR1 is MNHNY and CDR2 is SVGAGI in the germline V gene (reference sequence). The CDR3 loop is CASSEPTGQVFAFF. The CDR3 DNA reads TGTGCCAGCAGCGAACCGACGGGACAGGTCTTCGCTTTCTTT.

The J gene is TRBJ1-3, the V gene TRBV19, with 7 bases lining up with TRBD1. J was trimmed by 4 bases and V by 5 bases; bases with no gene match: 8. Germline CDR1 and CDR2: LNHDA and SQIVND (reference sequence). CDR3 size: 15 residues. In DNA, the CDR3 is TGTGCCAGTAGTGTAACAGGGGTTTCGGGAAACACCATATATTTT. Its translation is CASSVTGVSGNTIYF.

The chain employs TRBV4-1 and TRBJ1-2; 7 nucleotides agree with TRBD1. CDR1 is MGHRA, CDR2 YSYEKL, per germline. Trimming took 1 base from V and 3 from J; bases not matched to a gene: 8. CDR3 length equals 16 residues. DNA for the CDR3: TGCGCCAGCAGCCAAGTGGGACGAGGGGGCGACTATGGCTACACCTTC. Its translation is CASSQVGRGGDYGYTF.

The rearrangement uses TRBV5-5 and TRBJ1-5; no clear D gene. The germline V and J ends were trimmed by 4 bases and 2 bases, with 10 bases remaining between them. Germline lookup yields CDR1 SGHKS and CDR2 YYEKEE (reference sequence). This CDR3 spans 14 amino acids. This chain's CDR3 is CASSDAHRNQPQHF. The DNA for the CDR3 is TGTGCCAGCAGCGATGCACATCGCAATCAGCCCCAGCATTTT.

This rearrangement joins TRBV6-5 to TRBJ2-4; TRBD1 might be the D (6 bases). CDR1 and CDR2 from the germline V gene are MNHEY and SVGAGI. Trimming stripped 0 bases from V and 4 bases from J, with 10 bases between. The CDR3 has 15 residues. The CDR3 region is CASSYSFGQKNIQYF. CDR3 bases: TGTGCCAGCAGTTACTCCTTCGGACAGAAAAACATTCAGTACTTC.

This rearrangement joins TRBV18 to TRBJ2-1; 13 nucleotides line up with TRBD2. Germline trimming cut 8 bases from V and 7 bases from J; bases unmatched to any gene: 2. CDR1 and CDR2 from the germline V gene are KGHSH and LQKENI. The CDR3 loop spans 13 amino acids. CDR3 sequence: CASRTSGGNEQFF. CDR3 DNA sequence: TGTGCCAGCCGGACTAGCGGGGGTAATGAGCAGTTCTTC.

This clone was seen a few times. The chain recombines TRBV5-4 with TRBJ1-4; no definite D call. The germline CDR1 and CDR2 sequences are SGHNT and YYREEE (reference sequence). With 1 base removed from V and 6 bases from J, the gap between germline ends came to 7 bases. This CDR3 region has 13 residues. In DNA form, the CDR3 reads TGTGCCAGCAGCTTGCCCCCAGATGAAAAACTGTTTTTT. This sequence encodes CASSLPPDEKLFF.

V is TRBV4-1 and J is TRBJ2-3, with 15 positions matching TRBD2. The V segment lost 5 bases and the J segment 4 bases; nucleotides outside the gene matches: 4. In germline, CDR1 is MGHRA, CDR2 YSYEKL. The CDR3 length is 16 residues. CDR3 nucleotide sequence: TGCGCCAGCAGCTTAAGGACTAGCGGGAGGGCAGATACGCAGTATTTT. Its translation: CASSLRTSGRADTQYF.

The chain couples TRBV28 to TRBJ1-5; no clear D gene. CDR1 and CDR2 from the germline V gene are MDHEN and SYDVKM. The CDR3 runs to 12 residues. The CDR3 loop is CAWADSNQPQHF. For the CDR3, the DNA is TGTGCGTGGGCAGATAGCAATCAGCCCCAGCATTTT.

In its sample, this clone was seen a few times. The CDR3 is CASSFQPGGSYNEQFF. Written as DNA, the CDR3 is TGTGCCAGCAGCTTTCAGCCGGGAGGCTCCTACAATGAGCAGTTCTTC. J is TRBJ2-1 and V is TRBV7-2; TRBD2 agrees at 7 bases. V trimming: 3 bases; J trimming: 0 bases; junction bases outside the gene matches: 5. The CDR3 length is 16 residues. From germline, CDR1 is SGHTA and CDR2 FQGNSA.

This clone was counted only a few times. The chain recombines TRBV2 with TRBJ1-1, with a weak D call TRBD1 (6 bases). Germline CDR1 and CDR2: SNHLY and FYNNEI. The V end lost 7 bases, the J end lost 5 bases, and 14 bases lay between the germline ends. This CDR3 is 13 amino acids long. CDR3 protein: CASNVVDRTEAFF. In nucleotides, the CDR3 is TGTGCCAGCAACGTGGTGGACAGAACTGAAGCTTTCTTT.